These T cell receptor beta chains were read from a single sample in a study of response to subunit inactivated influenza vaccine. A single record per CDR3 protein comes from TCRdb applying MiXCR to the RT-PCR reads. The repertoire includes 500,000 to 600,000 distinct CDR3 sequences, about 11% of them detected once, and 8% to 13% sits in the top ten. These data were also reused for a study on T cells expressing NK-cell markers.

Sequencing used PBMCs from blood, obtained on the day of vaccination. All receptors derive from a man in his fifties who received an inactivated influenza vaccine. CDR3s include the opening cysteine and the closing phenylalanine or tryptophan. The D gene is left open where the match is weak. Part of the rows lack a size; the others show once, few, many or a class for expanded clones.

TRBV6-5	.	.	TRBJ2-3	TGTGCCAGCAGTCTCGACTGGGGGTGGGGTGTTGGGTATTTT	CASSLDWGWGVGYF
TRBV20-1	.	TRBD1	TRBJ2-7	TGCAGTGCTAGACCAGGGGGCTACGAGCAGTACTTC	CSARPGGYEQYF
TRBV5-1	.	.	TRBJ2-3	TGCGCCAGCAGCTTGCTACAGGCTAGCACAGATACGCAGTATTTT	CASSLLQASTDTQYF
TRBV20-1	few	.	TRBJ2-7	TGCAGTGCTATCAGGGGTTTGGACGAGCAGTACTTC	CSAIRGLDEQYF
TRBV6-5	.	.	TRBJ1-2	TGTGCCAGCAGTTACTCTCCGGGGGCGGATGGCTACACCTTC	CASSYSPGADGYTF
TRBV20-1	few	.	TRBJ2-3	TGCAGTGCTAGGCCGCCGGGTGCAGATACGCAGTATTTT	CSARPPGADTQYF
TRBV9	.	.	TRBJ2-2	TGTGCCAGCAGCGTGGGGGGCAACACCGGGGAGCTGTTTTTT	CASSVGGNTGELFF
TRBV4-2	.	TRBD2	TRBJ2-7	TGTGCCAGCAGCCAAGATCTAGCGGGAGACGAGCAGTACTTC	CASSQDLAGDEQYF
TRBV6-1	.	TRBD1	TRBJ2-1	TGTGCCAGCAGTGAAGACCCTGGGACAGGGACCTACAATGAGCAGTTCTTC	CASSEDPGTGTYNEQFF
TRBV20-1	few	TRBD1	TRBJ2-3	TGCAGTGCTAGAGATCAGACAACAGGGGGCTGGACAGATACGCAGTATTTT	CSARDQTTGGWTDTQYF